This TCR beta chain was identified during a study of somatic mutations in cytotoxic T cells in rheumatoid arthritis. Study overall: Selected populations of V beta antibody-stained T cells underwent flow sorting at nearly 100% purity; these encompassed V beta1+ cells subjected to TCRB sequencing.

The CDR3 sequence is 11 residues long. Germline V gene data show CDR1 as SGHKS and CDR2 as YYEKEE (reference sequence). This clone was found a few times. Its antigen remains unknown. One junction end disagrees with the germline gene, perhaps due to a read error. The authors' processing: Concordance between patient CD8+ clones exceeding 1% and published virus-specific TCRB sequences was infrequent. The table came from immunoSEQ multiplex PCR; TCRdb's copy has only in-frame clones and leaves some out. The DNA was the basis for D and trimming; V, J and clone size are from that table. The table lists roughly 2,200 clones, roughly 86% of them singletons. Study-level points and caveats: The study found no significant difference in CD8+ T-cell clonality between rheumatoid arthritis patients and age-matched healthy controls.

The sequence was collected from an adult with rheumatoid arthritis. Material: CD8+ T cells sorted from blood. The chain joins TRBV5-5 to TRBJ2-7; tentatively, D is TRBD1 (5 bases). This CDR3 is CASSLGTGITF. The CDR3 bases are TGTGCCAGCAGCTTGGGCACAGGAATTACATTC.